This T cell receptor (beta chain) was captured in a study of shared clonotypes between healthy human individuals. Study-level information: For every donor, three CD4 naive, three CD4 memory, two CD8 naive and one CD8 memory plates were used.

When replicate PCRs were run on sorted subsets, they used about 220 ng DNA, about 30,000 T cell genomes. In the authors' workflow: Filtering was not the same, since immunoSEQ gave junction-only sequences without quality scores. The assay was immunoSEQ multiplex PCR, and TCRdb's table has in-frame clones only and misses some. V, J and clone size derive from that table, while D and trimming were established from the DNA sequence. The table has some 2.1 million clones, about 94% seen once. There are 17 residues in the CDR3. The V segment lost 3 bases and the J segment 9 bases; nucleotides outside the gene matches: 11. The germline gives CDR1 SGHDN, CDR2 FVKESK. Cells designated naive CD8 were CD45RO-negative and were positively selected for CCR7, with terminally differentiated effector memory CD45RA+ cells excluded. Donors were Caucasian adults residing in Nashville, Tennessee, USA.

The clonotype originates from a man younger than 35 in good health. Some clones in this sample may be carry-over from other donors' samples. The sample taken for sequencing was naive CD8+ T cells from PBMCs. V usage is TRBV14 and J usage is TRBJ2-1; 13 bases are shared with TRBD2. The chain's CDR3 is CASSHPTSGRARSEQFF. DNA for the CDR3: TGTGCCAGCAGCCACCCAACTAGCGGGAGGGCTAGGAGTGAGCAGTTCTTC.